The 11 T cell receptor beta chains in this list originate from one sample, sequenced in a study of CD4 T cells in relation to SARS-CoV-2 and coronaviruses. The antigens of these receptors remain unknown. Sequencing used immunoSEQ multiplex PCR; TCRdb keeps in-frame clones, though not all of them. The sample carries about 37,000 clones, 82% recorded once. Sequencing was performed on naive CD4+ T cells from PBMCs, cultured in vitro. The sample's subset: naive CD4+ T cells isolated by negative enrichment. All receptors come from an adult with COVID-19.

This chain joins TRBV3-1 (or the pseudogene TRBV3-2) and TRBJ1-6, with D hard to call. This CDR3 has 14 residues. The V and J ends lost 0 bases and 10 bases respectively, with 10 bases between them. CDR1 LGHDT and CDR2 YNNKEL come from the germline V gene (reference sequence). CDR3 coding DNA: TGTGCCAGCAGCCAAGAGACCCGAGGATCACCCCTCCACTTT. Its translation: CASSQETRGSPLHF.

This rearrangement joins TRBV5-4 to TRBJ2-1; D gene unclear. Per germline, CDR1 SGHNT and CDR2 YYREEE (reference sequence). Trimming took 4 bases from V and 1 from J, leaving 6 bases between them. The CDR3 contains 13 residues. CDR3 bases: TGTGCCAGCAGCCGCAGGTCCTACAATGAGCAGTTCTTC. As protein: CASSRRSYNEQFF.

The sample holds a few counts of this clone. V gene TRBV6-5 combines with J gene TRBJ2-1, with D possibly matching TRBD1 (5 bases). CDR1 is MNHEY and CDR2 is SVGAGI in the germline V gene. CDR3 size: 15 residues. V gave up 5 bases and J gave up 0 bases, with 11 bases separating them. As DNA, the CDR3 is TGTGCCAGCAGTCGCGCAGGGTACTCCTACAATGAGCAGTTCTTC. Its protein is CASSRAGYSYNEQFF.

This clone was observed a handful of times. J is TRBJ1-5 and V is TRBV18, with 7 nucleotides matching TRBD1. The germline CDR1 and CDR2 sequences are KGHSH and LQKENI. V lost 2 bases, J lost 3 bases, and 4 bases stayed unmatched. The CDR3 runs 15 residues. CDR3 sequence reads: CASSPGTELNQPQHF. CDR3 bases: TGTGCCAGCTCACCAGGGACAGAACTCAATCAGCCCCAGCATTTT.

V gene TRBV5-4 combines with J gene TRBJ2-7, with D maybe TRBD2 (7 bases). Germline assignment: CDR1 SGHNT and CDR2 YYREEE (reference sequence). Between the trimmed V and J ends, which lost 0 bases and 6 bases, there was a span of 19 bases. There are 16 residues in the CDR3. Written as DNA, the CDR3 is TGTGCCAGCAGCTTGGCTAAGCGGGGACAAACCTCCGAGCAGTACTTC. Its protein is CASSLAKRGQTSEQYF.

The gene calls are TRBV20-1 and TRBJ1-2; D unresolved. The V end was cut by 3 bases, the J end by 8 bases, with 13 bases between. The CDR3 sequence is 12 residues long. In germline, CDR1 is DFQATT, CDR2 SNEGSKA (reference sequence). CDR3 region: CSASVSGEGYTF. In nucleotides, the CDR3 is TGCAGTGCTAGTGTCTCGGGTGAGGGCTACACCTTC.

The CDR3 sequence is CASSYTGTGGGETQYF. The CDR3 region has the DNA TGTGCCAGCAGCTACACCGGGACAGGGGGCGGAGAGACCCAGTACTTC. The chain couples TRBV7-7 to TRBJ2-5; 12 bases align to TRBD1. The CDR3 is 16 amino acids. Germline CDR1 is SSHAT and CDR2 is FNYEAQ (reference sequence). The J segment lost 4 bases and the V segment lost 4 bases, leaving 7 bases of the junction unmatched.

The V gene is TRBV28, the J gene TRBJ1-5; D uncertain. The CDR3 totals 12 residues. Trimming removed 8 bases at V and 6 bases at J, with 11 bases between. CDR1 and CDR2 (germline): MDHEN, SYDVKM. The CDR3 coding sequence is TGTGCCAGCGCTCGATCCCCTCAGCCCCAGCATTTT. Translation: CASARSPQPQHF.

The chain links TRBV19 to TRBJ1-2; D gene ambiguous. V was cut by 3 bases and J by 2 bases, with 10 bases left in between. Germline CDR1 and CDR2: LNHDA and SQIVND (reference sequence). The CDR3 extends over 14 amino acids. The CDR3 region is CASSINGGNYGYTF. The CDR3 DNA reads TGTGCCAGTAGTATTAATGGCGGGAACTATGGCTACACCTTC.

The count of this clone is one. J is TRBJ2-3 and V is TRBV24-1; D is perhaps TRBD2 (6 bases). CDR1 and CDR2 (germline): KGHDR, SFDVKD. The CDR3 is made up of 19 amino acids. Trimming took off 2 bases at V and 0 bases at J, with 20 bases between the two ends. The CDR3 nucleotides read TGTGCCACCAGTGATTCGACGGGAGAGCCTTCCCATAGCACAGATACGCAGTATTTT. The encoded protein is CATSDSTGEPSHSTDTQYF.

This clone turned up a few times. The chain carries TRBV21-1 and TRBJ2-7; the table's D call TRBD2 went unverified against the DNA. TRBV21-1 has pseudogene status. There are 19 residues in the CDR3. The CDR3 spells CASSNASTSGQVNSYEQYF. The DNA of the CDR3 is TGTGCCAGCAGCAATGCTTCGACTAGCGGCCAAGTAAACTCCTACGAGCAGTACTTC.